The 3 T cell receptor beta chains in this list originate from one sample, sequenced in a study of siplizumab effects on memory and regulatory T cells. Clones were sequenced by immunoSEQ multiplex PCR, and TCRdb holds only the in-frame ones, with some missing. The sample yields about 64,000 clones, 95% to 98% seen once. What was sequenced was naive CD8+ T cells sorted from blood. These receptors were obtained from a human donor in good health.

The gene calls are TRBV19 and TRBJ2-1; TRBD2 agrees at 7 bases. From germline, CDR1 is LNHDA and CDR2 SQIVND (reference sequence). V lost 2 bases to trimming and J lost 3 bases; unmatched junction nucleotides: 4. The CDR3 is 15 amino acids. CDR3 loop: CASSIWLADYNEQFF. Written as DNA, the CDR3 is TGTGCCAGTAGTATATGGCTAGCGGACTACAATGAGCAGTTCTTC.

CDR3: CASSVARGTGELFF. For the CDR3, the DNA is TGTGCCAGCAGCGTAGCCAGGGGAACCGGGGAGCTGTTTTTT. V is TRBV9 and J is TRBJ2-2; possible D gene TRBD1, 6 bases. Germline loops: CDR1 SGDLS, CDR2 YYNGEE. Trimming left V 0 bases short and J 5 bases short, with 8 bases between. There are 14 residues in the CDR3.

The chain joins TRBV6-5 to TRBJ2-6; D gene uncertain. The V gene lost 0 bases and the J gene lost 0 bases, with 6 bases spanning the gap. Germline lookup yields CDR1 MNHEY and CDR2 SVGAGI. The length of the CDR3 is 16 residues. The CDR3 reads CASSYSWSSGANVLTF. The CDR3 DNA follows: TGTGCCAGCAGTTACTCTTGGAGCTCTGGGGCCAACGTCCTGACTTTC.